Described below is a single T cell receptor beta chain sequence and its context. The antigen remains undetermined. This record belongs to a study of CXCR3-negative and CXCR3-positive naive CD8 T cells. General study results and limits: After cryopreservation, expression of CXCR3 was partially reduced, and most assays were run with fresh PBMCs.

The TRB cDNA libraries were prepared by 5' RACE with UMI labels. Reprocessing the 5' RACE reads, TCRdb reports a single entry for every CDR3 protein and omits DNA. This listing includes roughly 28,000 distinct CDR3 sequences. This CDR3 has 13 amino acids. Per germline, CDR1 MGHDK and CDR2 SYGVNS. Sequencing input: memory CD8+ T cells from blood. The receptor's source is a human donor in good health. Some clones in this sample may be carry-over from other donors' samples. The rearrangement links TRBV25-1 to TRBJ2-7. The CDR3 sequence is CASSVTDLGEQYF.